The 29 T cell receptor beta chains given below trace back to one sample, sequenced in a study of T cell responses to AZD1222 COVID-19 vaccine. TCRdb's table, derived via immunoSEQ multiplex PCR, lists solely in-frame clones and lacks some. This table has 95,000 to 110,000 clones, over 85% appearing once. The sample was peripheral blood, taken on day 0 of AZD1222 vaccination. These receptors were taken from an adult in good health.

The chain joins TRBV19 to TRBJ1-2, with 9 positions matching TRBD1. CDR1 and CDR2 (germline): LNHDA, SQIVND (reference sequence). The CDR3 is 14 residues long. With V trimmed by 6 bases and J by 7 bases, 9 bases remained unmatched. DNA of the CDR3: TGTGCCAGTAGCAAGGACAGGGGTGGTTTTGGCTACACCTTC. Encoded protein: CASSKDRGGFGYTF.

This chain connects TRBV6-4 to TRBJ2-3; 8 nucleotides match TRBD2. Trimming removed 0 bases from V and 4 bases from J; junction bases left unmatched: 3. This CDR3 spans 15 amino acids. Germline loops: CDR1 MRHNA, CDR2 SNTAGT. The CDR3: CASSDSTGGPDTQYF. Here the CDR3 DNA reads TGTGCCAGCAGTGACTCGACGGGAGGGCCAGATACGCAGTATTTT.

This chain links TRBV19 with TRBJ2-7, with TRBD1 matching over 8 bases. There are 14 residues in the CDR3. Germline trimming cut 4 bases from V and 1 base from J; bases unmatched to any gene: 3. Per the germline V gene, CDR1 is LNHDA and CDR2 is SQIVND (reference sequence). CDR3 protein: CASSRTGGSYEQYF. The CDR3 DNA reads TGTGCCAGTAGTAGAACAGGGGGTTCCTACGAGCAGTACTTC. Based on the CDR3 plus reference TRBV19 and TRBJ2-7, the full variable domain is DGGITQSPKYLFRKEGQNVTLSCEQNLNHDAMYWYRQDPGQGLRLIYYSQIVNDFQKGDIAEGYSVSREKKESFPLTVTSAQKNPTAFYLCASSRTGGSYEQYFGPGTRLTVT.

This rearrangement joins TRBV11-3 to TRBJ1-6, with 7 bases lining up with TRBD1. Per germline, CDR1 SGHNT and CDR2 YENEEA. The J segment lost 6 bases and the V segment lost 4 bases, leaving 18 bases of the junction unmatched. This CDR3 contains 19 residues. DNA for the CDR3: TGTGCCAGCAGCTGGCCATCCCTATCGGGACAGTGGTGTAATTCACCCCTCCACTTT. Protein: CASSWPSLSGQWCNSPLHF.

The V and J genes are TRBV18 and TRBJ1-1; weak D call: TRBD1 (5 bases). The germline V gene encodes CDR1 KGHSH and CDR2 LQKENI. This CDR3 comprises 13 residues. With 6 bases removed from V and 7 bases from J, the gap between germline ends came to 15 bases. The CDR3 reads CASSTGQESEAFF. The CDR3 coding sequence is TGTGCCAGCTCGACTGGACAAGAAAGTGAAGCTTTCTTT.

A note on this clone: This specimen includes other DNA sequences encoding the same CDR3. CDR3 bases: TGTGCCAGCAGTGAAGCGCGCCAGGGGGATGGCTACACCTTC. This encodes CASSEARQGDGYTF. J is TRBJ1-2 and V is TRBV2, with 7 bases lining up with TRBD1. CDR3 length: 14 amino acids. V lost 0 bases to trimming and J lost 6 bases; unmatched junction nucleotides: 4. Germline V gene sequence: CDR1 SNHLY, CDR2 FYNNEI.

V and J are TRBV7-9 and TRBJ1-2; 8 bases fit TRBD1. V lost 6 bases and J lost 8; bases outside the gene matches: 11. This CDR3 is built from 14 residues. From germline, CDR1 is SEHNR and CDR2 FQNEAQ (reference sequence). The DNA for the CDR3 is TGTGCCAGCAGTCTAGAGGACAGGGTCGGAGGCTACACCTTC. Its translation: CASSLEDRVGGYTF.

This CDR3 reads CASRGGSATSTDTQYF. CDR3 bases: TGCGCCAGCAGAGGCGGGTCGGCGACTAGCACAGATACGCAGTATTTT. The chain couples TRBV5-1 to TRBJ2-3; a weak D match, TRBD2 (5 bases). The germline CDR1 and CDR2 sequences are SGHRS and YFSETQ. V was clipped by 5 bases and J by 0 bases, with 16 bases between them. The CDR3 loop spans 16 amino acids.

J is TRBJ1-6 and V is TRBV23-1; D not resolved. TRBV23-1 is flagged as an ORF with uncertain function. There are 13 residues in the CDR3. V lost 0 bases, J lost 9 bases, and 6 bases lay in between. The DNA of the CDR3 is TGCGCCAGCAGTCAATCGTCAGGTTCACCCCTCCACTTT. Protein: CASSQSSGSPLHF.

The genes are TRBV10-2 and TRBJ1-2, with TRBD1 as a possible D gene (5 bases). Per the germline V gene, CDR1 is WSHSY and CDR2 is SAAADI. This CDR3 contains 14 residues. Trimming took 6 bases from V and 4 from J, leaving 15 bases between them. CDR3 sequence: CASSRGSQGYGYTF. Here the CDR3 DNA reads TGCGCCAGCAGCCGGGGGTCCCAAGGCTATGGCTACACCTTC.

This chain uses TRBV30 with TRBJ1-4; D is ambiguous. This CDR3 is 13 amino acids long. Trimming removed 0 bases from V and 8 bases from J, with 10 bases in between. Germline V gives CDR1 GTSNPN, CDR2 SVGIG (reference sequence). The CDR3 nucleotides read TGTGCCTGGAGTGTATGGGTAGGAGAAAAACTGTTTTTT. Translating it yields CAWSVWVGEKLFF.

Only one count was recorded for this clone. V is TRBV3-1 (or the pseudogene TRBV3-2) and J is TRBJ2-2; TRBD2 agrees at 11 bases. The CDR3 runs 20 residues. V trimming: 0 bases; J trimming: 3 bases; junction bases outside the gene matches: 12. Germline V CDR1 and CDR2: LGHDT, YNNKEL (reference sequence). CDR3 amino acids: CASSQDLLAGALRDTGELFF. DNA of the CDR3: TGTGCCAGCAGCCAAGATCTACTAGCGGGAGCCCTCAGGGACACCGGGGAGCTGTTTTTT.

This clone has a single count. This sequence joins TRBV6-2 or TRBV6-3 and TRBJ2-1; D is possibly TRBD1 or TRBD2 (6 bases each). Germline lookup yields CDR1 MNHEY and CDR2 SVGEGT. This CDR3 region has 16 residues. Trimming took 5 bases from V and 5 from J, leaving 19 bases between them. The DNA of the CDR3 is TGTGCCAGCAGTCAGCATAGGGGGGAGCGTAACAATGAGCAGTTCTTC. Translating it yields CASSQHRGERNNEQFF.

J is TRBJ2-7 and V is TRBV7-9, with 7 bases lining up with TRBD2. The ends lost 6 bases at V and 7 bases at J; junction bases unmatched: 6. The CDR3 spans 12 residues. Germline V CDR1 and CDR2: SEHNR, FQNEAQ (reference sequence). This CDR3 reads CASSGRAEEQYF. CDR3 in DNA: TGTGCCAGCAGTGGGAGGGCGGAAGAGCAGTACTTC.

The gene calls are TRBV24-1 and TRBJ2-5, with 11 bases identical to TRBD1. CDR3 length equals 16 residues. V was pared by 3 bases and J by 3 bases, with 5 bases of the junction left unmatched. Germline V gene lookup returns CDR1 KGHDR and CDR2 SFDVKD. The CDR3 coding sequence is TGTGCCACCAGTGATCTAGGACAGGGGGCCGAAGAGACCCAGTACTTC. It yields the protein CATSDLGQGAEETQYF.

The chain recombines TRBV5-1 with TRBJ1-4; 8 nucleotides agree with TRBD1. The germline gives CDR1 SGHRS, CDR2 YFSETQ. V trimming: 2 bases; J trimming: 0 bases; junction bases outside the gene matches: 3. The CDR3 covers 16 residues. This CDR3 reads CASSLQGGATNEKLFF. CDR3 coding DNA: TGCGCCAGCAGCTTACAGGGGGGTGCAACTAATGAAAAACTGTTTTTT.

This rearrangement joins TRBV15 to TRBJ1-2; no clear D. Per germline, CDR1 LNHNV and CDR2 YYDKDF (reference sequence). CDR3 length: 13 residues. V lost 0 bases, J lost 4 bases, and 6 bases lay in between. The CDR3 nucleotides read TGTGCCACCAGCAGAGATGGTGGCTATGGCTACACCTTC. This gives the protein CATSRDGGYGYTF.

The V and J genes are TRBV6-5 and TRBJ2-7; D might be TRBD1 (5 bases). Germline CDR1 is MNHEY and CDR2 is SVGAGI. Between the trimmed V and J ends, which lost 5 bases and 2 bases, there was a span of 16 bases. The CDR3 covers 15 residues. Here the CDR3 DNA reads TGTGCCAGCAGTCAGGGTGGGTCAGGTGCCTACGAGCAGTACTTC. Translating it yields CASSQGGSGAYEQYF.

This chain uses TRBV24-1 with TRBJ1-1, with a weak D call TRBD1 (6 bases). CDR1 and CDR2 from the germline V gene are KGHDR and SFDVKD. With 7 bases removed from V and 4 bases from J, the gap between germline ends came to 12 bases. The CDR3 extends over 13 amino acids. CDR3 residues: CATRGDNPTEAFF. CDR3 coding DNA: TGTGCCACCAGAGGGGACAATCCCACTGAAGCTTTCTTT.

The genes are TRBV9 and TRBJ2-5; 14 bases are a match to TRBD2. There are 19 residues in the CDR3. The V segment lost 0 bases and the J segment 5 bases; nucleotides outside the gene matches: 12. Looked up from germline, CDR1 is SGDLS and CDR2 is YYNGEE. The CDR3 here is CASSVAVGTSGSYWETQYF. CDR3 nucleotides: TGTGCCAGCAGCGTAGCAGTCGGGACTAGCGGGAGTTATTGGGAGACCCAGTACTTC.

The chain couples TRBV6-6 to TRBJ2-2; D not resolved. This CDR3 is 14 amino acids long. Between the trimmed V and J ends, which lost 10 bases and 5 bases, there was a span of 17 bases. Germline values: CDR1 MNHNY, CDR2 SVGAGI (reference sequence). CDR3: CATSSQEGTGELFF. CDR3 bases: TGTGCCACTTCGTCCCAGGAAGGGACCGGGGAGCTGTTTTTT.

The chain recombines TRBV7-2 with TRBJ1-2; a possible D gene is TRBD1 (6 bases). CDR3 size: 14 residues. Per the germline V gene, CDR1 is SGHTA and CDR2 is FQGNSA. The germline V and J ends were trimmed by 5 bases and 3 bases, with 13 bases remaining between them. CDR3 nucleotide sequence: TGTGCCAGCAGCACCTCATGGACAGACTATGGCTACACCTTC. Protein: CASSTSWTDYGYTF. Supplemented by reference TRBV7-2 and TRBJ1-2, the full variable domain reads GAGVSQSPSNKVTEKGKDVELRCDPISGHTALYWYRQSLGQGLEFLIYFQGNSAPDKSGLPSDRFSAERTGGSVSTLTIQRTQQEDSAVYLCASSTSWTDYGYTFGSGTRLTVV.

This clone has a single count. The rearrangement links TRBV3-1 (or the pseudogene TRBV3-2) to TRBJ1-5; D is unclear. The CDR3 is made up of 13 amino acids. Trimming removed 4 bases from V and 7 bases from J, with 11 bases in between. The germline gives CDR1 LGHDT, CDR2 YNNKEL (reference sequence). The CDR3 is CASSPPKGQPQHF. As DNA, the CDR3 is TGTGCCAGCAGCCCCCCGAAGGGACAGCCCCAGCATTTT.

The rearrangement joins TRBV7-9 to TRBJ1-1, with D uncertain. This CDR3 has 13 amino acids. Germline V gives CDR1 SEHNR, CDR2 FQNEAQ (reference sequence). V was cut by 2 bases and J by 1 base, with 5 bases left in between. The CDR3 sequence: CASSLYENTEAFF. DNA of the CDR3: TGTGCCAGCAGCTTATACGAGAACACTGAAGCTTTCTTT.

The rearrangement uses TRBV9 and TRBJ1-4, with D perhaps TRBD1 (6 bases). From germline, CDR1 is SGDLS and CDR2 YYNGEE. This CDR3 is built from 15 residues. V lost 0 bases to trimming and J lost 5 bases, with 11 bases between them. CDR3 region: CASSVDRGENEKLFF. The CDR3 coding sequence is TGTGCCAGCAGCGTAGATAGGGGGGAAAATGAAAAACTGTTTTTT.

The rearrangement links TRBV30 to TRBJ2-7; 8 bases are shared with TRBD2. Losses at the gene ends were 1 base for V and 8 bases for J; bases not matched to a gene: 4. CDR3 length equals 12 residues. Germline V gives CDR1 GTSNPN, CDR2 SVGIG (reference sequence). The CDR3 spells CAWSDSGSQQYF. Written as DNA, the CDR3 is TGTGCCTGGAGTGACAGCGGGAGCCAGCAGTACTTC. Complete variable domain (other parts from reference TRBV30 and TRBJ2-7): SQTIHQWPATLVQPVGSPLSLECTVEGTSNPNLYWYRQAAGRGLQLLFYSVGIGQISSEVPQNLSASRPQDRQFILSSKKLLLSDSGFYLCAWSDSGSQQYFGPGTRLTVT.

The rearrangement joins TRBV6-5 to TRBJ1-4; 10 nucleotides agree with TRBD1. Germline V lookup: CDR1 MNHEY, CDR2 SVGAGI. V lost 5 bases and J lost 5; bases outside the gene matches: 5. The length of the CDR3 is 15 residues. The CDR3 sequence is CASSKTGGWNEKLFF. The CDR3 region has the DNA TGTGCCAGCAGTAAGACAGGGGGCTGGAATGAAAAACTGTTTTTT.

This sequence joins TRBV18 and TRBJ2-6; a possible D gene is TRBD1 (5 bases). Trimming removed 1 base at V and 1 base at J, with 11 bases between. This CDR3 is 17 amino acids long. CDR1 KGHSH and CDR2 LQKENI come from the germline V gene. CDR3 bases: TGTGCCAGCTCACCACGAAGGGGAACTTCTGGGGCCAACGTCCTGACTTTC. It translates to CASSPRRGTSGANVLTF.

CDR3 nucleotides: TGTGCCAGCAGCTTATTCCAAGGGAATGGGGAGACCCAGTACTTC. It is translated as CASSLFQGNGETQYF. The chain employs TRBV7-2 and TRBJ2-5; unclear D gene. The CDR3 spans 15 residues. Germline V gene lookup returns CDR1 SGHTA and CDR2 FQGNSA. The ends were cut back, 2 bases at V and 5 bases at J, with 15 bases in the middle.